These T cell receptor beta chains were read from a single sample in a study of T cell responses to AZD1222 COVID-19 vaccine. Sequencing was performed with immunoSEQ multiplex PCR; in TCRdb, only in-frame clones are kept and a portion is missing. The sample yields about 56,000 clones, approximately 85% seen once. Sequencing used peripheral blood, obtained on day 0 of AZD1222 vaccination. The receptors were sampled from an adult in good health. Each CDR3 is given with its conserved first and last residue. The D gene is left open where the match is weak. The size of a clone is reported for some rows only, either as once, few or many, or as a class for expanded clones.

>once|TRBV24-1|TRBJ2-1|TRBD1
CATSDFGTGGQYPLGQFF
TGTGCCACCAGTGATTTTGGGACAGGGGGCCAATACCCACTGGGGCAGTTCTTC
>NA|TRBV5-1|TRBJ1-3|NA
CASSLSGVDGFSGNTIYF
TGCGCCAGCAGCTTGTCGGGTGTGGATGGTTTCTCTGGAAACACCATATATTTT
>NA|TRBV29-1|TRBJ1-1|TRBD1
CSAGSGGSTEAFF
TGCAGCGCGGGGTCAGGGGGCTCCACTGAAGCTTTCTTT
>NA|TRBV14|TRBJ2-1|NA
CASSQFLRAEGDEQFF
TGTGCCAGCAGCCAATTCCTACGGGCCGAGGGGGATGAGCAGTTCTTC
>NA|TRBV18|TRBJ1-1|TRBD1
CASSPTGTGGAGTEAFF
TGTGCCAGCTCACCTACCGGGACAGGGGGCGCGGGAACTGAAGCTTTCTTT
>once|TRBV3-1/TRBV3-2|TRBJ1-1|NA
CASSLEVGLRNTEAFF
TGTGCCAGCAGCCTAGAAGTGGGACTTAGGAACACTGAAGCTTTCTTT
>NA|TRBV11-2|TRBJ2-3|TRBD2
CASSLTGGGERSTDTQYF
TGTGCCAGCAGCTTAACTGGCGGGGGGGAAAGGAGCACAGATACGCAGTATTTT
>few|TRBV6-1|TRBJ2-7|NA
CASSEDPPTYEQYF
TGTGCCAGCAGTGAAGACCCCCCAACATACGAGCAGTACTTC
>NA|TRBV13|TRBJ2-7|TRBD1
CASSPRTGEQTNEQYF
TGTGCCAGCAGCCCCCGGACAGGGGAGCAGACTAACGAGCAGTACTTC
>NA|TRBV5-5|TRBJ1-5|TRBD1
CASSPGQGGNQPQHF
TGTGCCAGCAGCCCGGGACAGGGAGGCAATCAGCCCCAGCATTTT
>NA|TRBV12-3/TRBV12-4|TRBJ2-1|NA
CASSFDSEQFF
TGTGCCAGCAGTTTCGACAGTGAGCAGTTCTTC
>NA|TRBV25-1|TRBJ1-4|NA
CASSGLQGTNEKLFF
TGTGCCAGCAGTGGCTTACAGGGAACTAATGAAAAACTGTTTTTT
>NA|TRBV5-4|TRBJ2-3|TRBD2
CASSLPSGGRDTDTQYF
TGTGCCAGCAGCCTACCGAGCGGGGGCCGGGACACAGATACGCAGTATTTT
>NA|TRBV25-1|TRBJ1-4|TRBD1
CASSLGVGGDVFF
TGTGCCAGCAGTCTTGGGGTAGGGGGCGATGTGTTTTTT
>once|TRBV6-6|TRBJ2-7|TRBD1
CASKGTGFFEQYF
TGTGCCAGCAAAGGGACAGGGTTCTTCGAGCAGTACTTC
>NA|TRBV28|TRBJ1-5|NA
CASSPSPAIRTDF
TGTGCCAGCAGTCCTTCCCCAGCGATCAGGACGGATTTT
>NA|TRBV6-5|TRBJ1-4|NA
CASSFAGATNEKLFF
TGTGCCAGCAGTTTCGCAGGGGCGACTAATGAAAAACTGTTTTTT
>few|TRBV18|TRBJ1-2|TRBD1
CASSPKRRTGQAVNNYGYTF
TGTGCCAGCTCACCCAAGCGCCGCACCGGACAGGCAGTTAATAACTATGGCTACACCTTC
>NA|TRBV5-1|TRBJ1-1|NA
CASSTGTMNTEAFF
TGCGCCAGCAGCACGGGGACAATGAACACTGAAGCTTTCTTT
>NA|TRBV5-5|TRBJ2-1|TRBD1
CASSPSTGVLYNEQFF
TGTGCCAGCAGTCCATCGACAGGGGTCTTATACAATGAGCAGTTCTTC
>NA|TRBV5-1|TRBJ2-7|NA
CASSLFSSSYEQYF
TGCGCCAGCAGCTTGTTCTCAAGCTCCTACGAGCAGTACTTC
>NA|TRBV5-3|TRBJ1-2|NA
CARRRRQFPLNYGYTF
TGTGCCAGAAGGCGAAGACAGTTCCCACTTAACTATGGCTACACCTTC
>NA|TRBV2|TRBJ2-1|NA
CASISFVSDEQFF
TGTGCCAGCATCAGTTTTGTGAGCGATGAGCAGTTCTTC
>NA|TRBV6-2/TRBV6-3|TRBJ1-5|NA
CASSRGVFPLNQPQHF
TGTGCCAGCAGTCGGGGCGTCTTCCCCCTTAATCAGCCCCAGCATTTT
>NA|TRBV7-2|TRBJ1-5|NA
CASSSLGGDQPQHF
TGTGCCAGCAGCTCCCTTGGGGGGGATCAGCCCCAGCATTTT
>NA|TRBV25-1|TRBJ2-7|NA
CASSETGRYLQEQYF
TGTGCCAGCAGTGAGACAGGTCGTTACCTACAGGAGCAGTACTTC
>NA|TRBV6-5|TRBJ2-1|NA
CASNRGDEQFF
TGTGCCAGCAATCGTGGTGATGAGCAGTTCTTC
>NA|TRBV7-9|TRBJ2-3|TRBD1
CASSSRQGGADTQYF
TGTGCCAGCAGCTCTCGACAGGGGGGTGCAGATACGCAGTATTTT
>NA|TRBV5-1|TRBJ1-1|NA
CASSSWGFGDEAFF
TGCGCCAGCAGCTCGTGGGGGTTTGGGGATGAAGCTTTCTTT
>NA|TRBV27|TRBJ1-2|TRBD1
CASSRTGAPSNYGYTF
TGTGCCAGCAGTAGGACAGGGGCCCCTTCAAACTATGGCTACACCTTC
>NA|TRBV12-3/TRBV12-4|TRBJ1-4|TRBD1
CASGQGGGKLFF
TGTGCCAGCGGACAGGGTGGTGGAAAACTGTTTTTT
>NA|TRBV2|TRBJ2-1|TRBD1
CATLLGQGARSGGFEQFF
TGTGCCACCCTTTTAGGACAGGGGGCGCGTAGCGGGGGATTTGAGCAGTTCTTC
>NA|TRBV19|TRBJ1-3|TRBD1
CASRRDRDPSGNTIYF
TGTGCCAGTAGACGGGACAGGGACCCCTCTGGAAACACCATATATTTT
>NA|TRBV28|TRBJ1-5|NA
CASSLGYSGAADQPQHF
TGTGCCAGCAGTTTGGGTTATTCAGGGGCCGCGGATCAGCCCCAGCATTTT
>NA|TRBV7-9|TRBJ2-7|NA
CASSFSDYPYEQYF
TGTGCCAGCAGCTTCTCAGACTACCCCTACGAGCAGTACTTC
>NA|TRBV28|TRBJ1-1|TRBD1
CASSFGATGGQAFF
TGTGCCAGCAGTTTCGGGGCGACAGGGGGTCAAGCTTTCTTT
>NA|TRBV6-5|TRBJ1-6|NA
CASSYTIPQDSPLHF
TGTGCCAGCAGTTACACCATCCCCCAGGATTCACCCCTCCACTTT
>NA|TRBV28|TRBJ1-5|TRBD1
CASGAGQTNQPQHF
TGTGCCAGCGGAGCGGGACAGACAAATCAGCCCCAGCATTTT
>NA|TRBV6-1|TRBJ2-3|NA
CASSEFGVGTDTQYF
TGTGCCAGCAGTGAATTCGGGGTGGGCACAGATACGCAGTATTTT
>NA|TRBV7-3|TRBJ2-1|TRBD2
CASSPNVRLAGPNEQFF
TGTGCCAGCAGCCCGAACGTGAGACTAGCGGGGCCCAATGAGCAGTTCTTC
>NA|TRBV3-1/TRBV3-2|TRBJ2-5|TRBD2
CASSQEGLAAVRTQYF
TGTGCCAGCAGCCAAGAGGGTCTAGCGGCGGTAAGGACCCAGTACTTC
>once|TRBV7-2|TRBJ2-5|NA
CASSARGGQGGTQYF
TGTGCCAGCAGCGCGAGAGGGGGACAAGGAGGGACCCAGTACTTC
>NA|TRBV18|TRBJ2-7|TRBD1
CASSQQTGVEQYF
TGTGCCAGCTCACAACAAACAGGGGTCGAGCAGTACTTC
>once|TRBV7-9|TRBJ2-5|TRBD1
CASSPRQGGHQETQYF
TGTGCCAGCAGCCCCCGACAGGGGGGCCACCAAGAGACCCAGTACTTC
>NA|TRBV24-1|TRBJ2-2|TRBD2
CATSDPSGILTGELFF
TGTGCCACCAGTGATCCCAGCGGGATCCTCACCGGGGAGCTGTTTTTT
>NA|TRBV30|TRBJ2-1|TRBD2
CAWSVSRLGLAGVRGQFF
TGTGCCTGGAGTGTTTCGCGACTCGGACTAGCGGGGGTGCGAGGGCAGTTCTTC
>NA|TRBV12-3/TRBV12-4|TRBJ2-4|NA
CASSVGGSNIQYF
TGTGCCAGCAGCGTGGGGGGTAGCAACATTCAGTACTTC
>NA|TRBV4-1|TRBJ1-2|TRBD1
CASSHPDRVIYGYTF
TGCGCCAGCAGCCACCCAGACAGGGTGATCTATGGCTACACCTTC